This record concerns one TCR beta chain sequence. The specificity of this receptor is unknown. The sample holds no much larger clone one base away, and base qualities are not on file. This entry comes from a study of siplizumab effects on memory and regulatory T cells (dated by TCRdb to 2018 to 2020). Study-level background: The study examined how the anti-CD2 antibody siplizumab affects alloreactive T-cell subsets in allogeneic mixed lymphocyte reactions built from human PBMCs.

Library preparation was by the immunoSEQ multiplex PCR assay. Around 94,000 TCR templates per sample were assayed on the deep sequencing platform. Genomic DNA extracted from sorted T cells was used for TCRbeta CDR3 sequencing. In the source study's methods: The R programming language was used for clonal analysis of the TCRbeta CDR3 data. Comparing unstimulated samples against CFSE-low samples taken after the reaction was how alloreactive CD4+ and CD8+ clones were defined. Regulatory or non-regulatory origin was assigned to alloreactive CD4+ clones by matching of sequences to sorted unstimulated Treg and non-Treg repertoires. In TCRdb, the immuneACCESS table is reduced to in-frame sequences with V and J assigned. These tables do not hold every clone; where another copy was compared, an unresolved V gene accounts for under half, and the others remain unexplained. Clone size and V and J calls were adopted from that table, with D and trimming inferred from the DNA. Across this sample there are over 85,000 clones, with more than 95% seen only once. The ten largest clones add up to around 0.031% of the sample.

In addition, sequencing in three donor pairs included unstimulated CD8+ effector memory subsets alongside CD4+ naive, CD8+ naive, CD8+ TEMRA and CD4+ memory subsets. Sorted unstimulated T cells and proliferating T cells recovered from mixed lymphocyte reactions underwent TCRbeta CDR3 sequencing. Fresh whole blood from 9 to 11 HLA-typed healthy donors was used as the source from which PBMCs were isolated. Including cysteine and phenylalanine, the CDR3 has 18 amino acids. Of the read, only the CDR3 DNA is kept; its 54 bases are in frame from base 1. V is cut by 1 base and J by 0 bases, and the space between the germline ends is 16 bases. Via the germline V gene (reference sequence), CDR1 is MNHEY and CDR2 SMNVEV. Broader findings and caveats from the paper: Compared with memory T cells, unstimulated naive T cells appeared more diverse, and naive cells seemed to make a substantial contribution to the alloresponse. Among mappable alloreactive CD4+ clones, the Treg-derived fraction averaged around 63% with siplizumab versus 25% to 30% in control reactions. Whether proliferating Tregs from siplizumab cultures actually had suppressive function was not functionally confirmed. Siplizumab significantly reduced the cumulative frequency of alloreactive sequences traceable to unstimulated CD4+ memory T cells. Because sequences at frequencies below about 10^-5 were poorly captured, only a minor fraction of alloreactive clones could be mapped back to unstimulated subsets. About 75-95% of proliferating CD4+ or CD8+ clones could not be given a naive or memory phenotype.

This receptor chain uses TRBV27 and TRBJ1-5, with TRBD1 tentatively as D gene (6 bases match). The material sequenced was naive CD4+ T cells sorted from blood. The sample's cell subset or site, from its label and the paper: unstimulated naive T cells. The clonotype originates from a human donor in good health. The CDR3 region: CASSLWGGPLYSNQPQHF. The sequenced DNA: TGTGCCAGCAGTTTATGGGGGGGCCCTCTCTATAGCAATCAGCCCCAGCATTTT.